This TCR beta chain was obtained from a study of T-cell memory formation after mild COVID-19. Study-wide context: Most TCR clusters belonged to a single donor.

This clonotype was seen ten or more times. Its antigen is unknown. Germline V gene data show CDR1 as SGDLS and CDR2 as YYNGEE. The CDR3 runs 16 residues. Unmatched junction bases numbered 6, after V lost 3 bases and J lost 3 bases. General study findings and limits: For second-wave clones that peaked at day 37, SARS-CoV-2 specificity went unverified. Contracting clones, day 15 to 85, had balanced CD4/CD8, and later expanders favored CD4+.

The TCR alpha and TCR beta cDNA libraries, bearing sample barcodes and UMIs, were generated by 5'RACE using constant-segment primers. Each CDR3 protein is one row after TCRdb ran MiXCR on the 5' RACE reads. The table includes around 90,000 distinct CDR3 sequences, about 13% detected once. The genes are TRBV9 and TRBJ2-1, with TRBD1 matching over 10 bases. Sequencing was performed on PBMCs or a T cell subset sorted from them (not recorded which). The TCR was taken from an adult woman who had mild COVID-19 (a few samples of this study predate the infection). Cell type and time point are not known. CDR3 sequence reads: CASSEIGTGVYNEQFF. The CDR3 DNA reads as TGTGCCAGCAGCGAAATCGGGACAGGGGTCTACAATGAGCAGTTCTTC.